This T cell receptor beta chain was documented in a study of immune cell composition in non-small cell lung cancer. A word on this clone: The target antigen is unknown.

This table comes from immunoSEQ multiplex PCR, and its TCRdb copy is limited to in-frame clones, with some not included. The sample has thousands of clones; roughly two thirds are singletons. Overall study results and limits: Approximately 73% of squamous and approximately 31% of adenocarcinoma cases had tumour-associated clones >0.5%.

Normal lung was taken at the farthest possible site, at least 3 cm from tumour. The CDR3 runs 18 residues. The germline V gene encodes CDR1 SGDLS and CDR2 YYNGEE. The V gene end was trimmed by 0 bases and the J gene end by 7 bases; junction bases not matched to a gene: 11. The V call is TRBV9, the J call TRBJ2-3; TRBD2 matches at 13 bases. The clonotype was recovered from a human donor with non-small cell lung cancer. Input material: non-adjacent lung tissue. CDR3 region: CASSVAVGLAGNGYTQYF. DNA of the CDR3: TGTGCCAGCAGCGTAGCCGTGGGACTAGCGGGGAATGGGTATACGCAGTATTTT.